This T cell receptor beta chain was sequenced in a study of T cell changes during pregnancy in multiple sclerosis. Data came from immunoSEQ multiplex PCR; TCRdb stores just in-frame clones and leaves some out. The repertoire has roughly 45,000 clones, roughly 94% of them found once; the top ten carry less than 6.5%. Germline lookup yields CDR1 ENHRY and CDR2 SYGVKD. The V segment lost 6 bases and the J segment 0 bases; nucleotides outside the gene matches: 6. CDR3 size: 17 residues. The sequenced sample was CD8+ T cells from peripheral blood mononuclear cells, obtained in the first trimester of pregnancy. This TCR came from a female donor with multiple sclerosis, enrolled in a pregnancy study. This chain joins TRBV10-3 and TRBJ2-1; 12 bases are a match to TRBD2. The DNA for the CDR3 is TGTGCCATCAGCCCAGGACTAGCGGGGAGCTCCTACAATGAGCAGTTCTTC. This gives the protein CAISPGLAGSSYNEQFF.